The source of this T cell receptor beta chain is a study of T cell repertoires in cytomegalovirus infection. About the research overall: Public TCR beta signatures indicated both CMV infection and matching HLA type. Study conclusions and caveats: People with CMV and the relevant HLA were identified by cumulative public TCR beta family frequency. HLA-C-restricted CMV-specific TCR beta clonotypes were dominant in the ex vivo response.

Per germline, CDR1 MDHEN and CDR2 SYDVKM. The CDR3 consists of 13 residues. Points on this clonotype: Its antigen is as yet unknown. One end of the junction does not line up with germline, which may come from a read error.

From the reads, TCRdb called clonotypes with MiXCR, one entry per CDR3 protein. The sample includes 310,000 or so distinct CDR3 sequences, under 30% of them seen just once. The clonotype originates from a human donor in good health (CMV status not recorded). Some clones in this sample may be carry-over from other donors' samples. This rearrangement joins TRBV28 to TRBJ2-7; 7 positions agree with TRBD1. Sequences were obtained from PBMCs. CDR3 nucleotide sequence: TGTGCCAGCAGTACACCGGGACAGCCCTTCCAGCACTTC. This gives the protein CASSTPGQPFQHF.